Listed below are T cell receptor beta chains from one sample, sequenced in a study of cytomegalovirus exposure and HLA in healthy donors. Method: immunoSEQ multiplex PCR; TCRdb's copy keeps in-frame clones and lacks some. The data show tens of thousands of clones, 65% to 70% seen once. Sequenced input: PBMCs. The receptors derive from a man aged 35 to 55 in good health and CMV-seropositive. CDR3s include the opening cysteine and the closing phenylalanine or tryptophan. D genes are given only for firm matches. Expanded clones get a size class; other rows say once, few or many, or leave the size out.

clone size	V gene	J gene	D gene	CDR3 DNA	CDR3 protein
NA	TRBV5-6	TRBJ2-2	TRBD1	TGTGCCAGCAGCTTGTACAGGGGGCTAATGGACACCGGGGAGCTGTTTTTT	CASSLYRGLMDTGELFF
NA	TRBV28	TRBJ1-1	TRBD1	TGTGCCAGCAGTGTAGGGACAGTTGGCACTGAAGCTTTCTTT	CASSVGTVGTEAFF
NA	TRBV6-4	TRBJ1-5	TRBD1	TGTGCCAGCAGTGTACCGCGACAGGGAGATCATTGCAATCAGCCCCAGCATTTT	CASSVPRQGDHCNQPQHF
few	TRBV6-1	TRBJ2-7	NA	TGTGCCAGCAGTGAACGAGTTCCCTACGAGCAGTACTTC	CASSERVPYEQYF
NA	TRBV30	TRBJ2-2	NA	TGTGCCTGGAGTAGAATGGCTAGCGCCGGGGAGCTGTTTTTT	CAWSRMASAGELFF
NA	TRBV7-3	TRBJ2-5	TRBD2	TGTGCCAGCAGTCTCACTAGCGGGGGGCAAGAGACCCAGTACTTC	CASSLTSGGQETQYF
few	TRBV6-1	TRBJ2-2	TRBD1	TGTGCCAGCACCCTACAGGGGGAGGTCACCGGGGAGCTGTTTTTT	CASTLQGEVTGELFF
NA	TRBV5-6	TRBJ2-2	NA	TGTGCCAGCGCTTCGGCGAACACCGGGGAGCTGTTTTTT	CASASANTGELFF
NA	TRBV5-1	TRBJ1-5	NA	TGCGCCAGCAGCTTGGATGGAGGGGGCAATCAGCCCCAGCATTTT	CASSLDGGGNQPQHF
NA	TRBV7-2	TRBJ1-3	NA	TGTGCCAGCAGCTCCCCGGCAGGGTCCGGAAACACCATATATTTT	CASSSPAGSGNTIYF
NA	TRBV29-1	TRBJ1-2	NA	TGCAGCGTTGGCCGCTCGGGTTCTAACTATGGCTACACCTTC	CSVGRSGSNYGYTF
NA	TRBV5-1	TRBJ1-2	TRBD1	TGCGCCAGCAGCTCGGACAGGGCTCAGTATGGCTACACCTTC	CASSSDRAQYGYTF
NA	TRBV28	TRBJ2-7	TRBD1	TGTGCCAGCAGAACCACGGGACAGAGCTACGAGCAGTACTTC	CASRTTGQSYEQYF
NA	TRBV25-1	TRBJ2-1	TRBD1	TGTGCCAGCAGTGGACAGGGTATGATGGATGAGCAGTTCTTC	CASSGQGMMDEQFF
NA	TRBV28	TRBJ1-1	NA	TGTGCCAGCAGTTCTGGACAGAACACTGAAGCTTTCTTT	CASSSGQNTEAFF
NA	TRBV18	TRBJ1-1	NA	TGTGCCAGCTCACCCCCGGACAGAAGCATGAACACTGAAGCTTTCTTT	CASSPPDRSMNTEAFF
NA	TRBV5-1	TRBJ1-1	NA	TGCGCCAGCAGCTTGATGCAGGACACTGAAGCTTTCTTT	CASSLMQDTEAFF
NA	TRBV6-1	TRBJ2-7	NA	TGTGCCAGCAGTGAAGAGGTGCGACTAGATACCTACGAGCAGTACTTC	CASSEEVRLDTYEQYF
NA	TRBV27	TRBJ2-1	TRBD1	TGTGCCAGCAGTTTAGTGGGACAGTTTGTCGGCAATGAGCAGTTCTTC	CASSLVGQFVGNEQFF
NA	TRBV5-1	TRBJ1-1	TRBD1	TGCGCCAGCAGCTTGGGACAGGGGGGGACTGAAGCTTTCTTT	CASSLGQGGTEAFF
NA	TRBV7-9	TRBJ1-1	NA	TGTGCCAGCAGCTTGGGGTGGGGGGGGAACACTGAAGCTTTCTTT	CASSLGWGGNTEAFF
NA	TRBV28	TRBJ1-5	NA	TGTGCCAGCACCCTGCCGGGATCCAATCAGCCCCAGCATTTT	CASTLPGSNQPQHF
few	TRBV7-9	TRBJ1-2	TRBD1	TGTGCCAGCAGCTCCTGGGTCCTCAGGGGGCAGGATGGCTACACCTTC	CASSSWVLRGQDGYTF
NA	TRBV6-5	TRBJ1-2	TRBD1	TGTGCCAGCAGTTACTCCGGGACAGCTGGCTATGGCTACACCTTC	CASSYSGTAGYGYTF
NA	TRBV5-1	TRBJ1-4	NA	TGCGCCAGCAGCTGGAGGGACGGTGAAAAACTGTTTTTT	CASSWRDGEKLFF
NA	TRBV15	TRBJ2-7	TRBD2	TGTGCCACCAGCAGTGCATCGAGCGGGGGTAGTGAGCAGTACTTC	CATSSASSGGSEQYF
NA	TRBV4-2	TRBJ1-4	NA	TGTGCCAGCAGCCAAGCCACAGGGACCACAACTAATGAAAAACTGTTTTTT	CASSQATGTTTNEKLFF
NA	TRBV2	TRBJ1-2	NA	TGTGCCAGCAGTGTGGTCGAGAACTATGGCTACACCTTC	CASSVVENYGYTF
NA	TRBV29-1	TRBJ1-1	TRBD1	TGCAGCGCTGAGACAGGGGCAAACACTGAAGCTTTCTTT	CSAETGANTEAFF
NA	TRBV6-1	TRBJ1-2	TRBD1	TGTGCCAGCAGTGAAGGACAGGGTGTGGGGGCTAACTATGGCTACACCTTC	CASSEGQGVGANYGYTF
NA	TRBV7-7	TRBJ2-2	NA	TGTGCTAGCAGCTCTGGACAACCGTCCCTCGGGGAGCTGTTTTTT	CASSSGQPSLGELFF